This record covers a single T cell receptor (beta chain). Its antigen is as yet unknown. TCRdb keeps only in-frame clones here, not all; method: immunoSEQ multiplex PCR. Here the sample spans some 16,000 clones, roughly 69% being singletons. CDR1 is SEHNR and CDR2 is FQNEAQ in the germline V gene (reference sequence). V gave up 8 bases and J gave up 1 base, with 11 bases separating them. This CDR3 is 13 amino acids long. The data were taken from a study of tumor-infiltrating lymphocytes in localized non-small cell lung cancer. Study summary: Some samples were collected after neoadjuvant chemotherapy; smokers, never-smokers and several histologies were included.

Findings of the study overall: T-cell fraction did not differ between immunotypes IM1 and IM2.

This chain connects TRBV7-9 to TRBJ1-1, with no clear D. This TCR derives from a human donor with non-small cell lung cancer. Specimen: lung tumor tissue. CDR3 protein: CASCVKGNTEAFF. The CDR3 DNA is TGTGCCAGCTGCGTCAAGGGGAACACTGAAGCTTTCTTT.